The 2 T cell receptor beta chains presented below share a single source sample, sequenced in a study of CD8 T cells in ankylosing spondylitis. MiXCR, applied by TCRdb to the 5' RACE reads, yields one record per CDR3 protein. The sample holds 340,000 or so distinct CDR3 sequences; around 15% are singletons and the top ten take 0.9% to 1.2%. The sample consisted of blood, either unsorted or a sorted T cell fraction (not recorded which). The receptors derive from a male donor with ankylosing spondylitis or in good health (not recorded which).

The table lists this clonotype with a few counts. The V and J genes are TRBV6-1 and TRBJ1-1; D is perhaps TRBD1 (5 bases). The V gene's germline CDR1 is MNHNS and CDR2 SASEGT. Trimming stripped 6 bases from V and 1 base from J, with 12 bases between. This CDR3 has 14 residues. CDR3 loop: CASSTTGSNTEAFF. The CDR3 DNA sequence: TGTGCCAGCAGCACTACAGGTTCGAACACTGAAGCTTTCTTT.

This clonotype occurred a few times. The chain has TRBV24-1 and TRBJ1-4, with 7 bases fitting TRBD1. The CDR3 is 12 amino acids. Trimming cost V 0 bases and J 14 bases; bases outside gene matches: 2. Germline lookup yields CDR1 KGHDR and CDR2 SFDVKD. The CDR3 region has the DNA TGTGCCACCAGTGATTTGAAGGGACAGCTGTTTTTT. Translating gives CATSDLKGQLFF.